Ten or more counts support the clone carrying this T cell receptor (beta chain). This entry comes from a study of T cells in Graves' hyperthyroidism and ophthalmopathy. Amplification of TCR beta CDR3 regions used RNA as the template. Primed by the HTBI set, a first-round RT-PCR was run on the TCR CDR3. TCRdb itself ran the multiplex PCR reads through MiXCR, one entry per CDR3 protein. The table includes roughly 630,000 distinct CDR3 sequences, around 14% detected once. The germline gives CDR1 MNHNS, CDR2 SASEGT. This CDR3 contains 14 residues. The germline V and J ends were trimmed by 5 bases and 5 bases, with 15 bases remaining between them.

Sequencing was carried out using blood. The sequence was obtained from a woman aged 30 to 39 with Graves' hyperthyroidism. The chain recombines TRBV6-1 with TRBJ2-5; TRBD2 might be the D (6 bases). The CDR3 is CASSYVGEVETQYF. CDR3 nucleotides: TGTGCCAGCAGTTATGTTGGGGAGGTGGAGACCCAGTACTTC.